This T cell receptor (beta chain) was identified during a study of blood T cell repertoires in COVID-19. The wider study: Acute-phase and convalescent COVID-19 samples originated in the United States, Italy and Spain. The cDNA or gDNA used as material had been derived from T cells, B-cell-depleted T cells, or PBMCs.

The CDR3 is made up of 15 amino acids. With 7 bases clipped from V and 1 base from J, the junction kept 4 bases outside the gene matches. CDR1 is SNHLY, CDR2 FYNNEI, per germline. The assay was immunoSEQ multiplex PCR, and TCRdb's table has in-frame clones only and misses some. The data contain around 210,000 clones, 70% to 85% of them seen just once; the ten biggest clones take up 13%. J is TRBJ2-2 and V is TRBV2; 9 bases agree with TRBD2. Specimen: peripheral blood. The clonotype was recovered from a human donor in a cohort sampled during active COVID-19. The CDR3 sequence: CASTRTSENTGELFF. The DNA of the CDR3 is TGTGCCAGCACCCGGACTAGCGAGAACACCGGGGAGCTGTTTTTT.